The 20 T cell receptor beta chains in this list originate from one sample, sequenced in a study of blood T cell repertoires in COVID-19. Some clones are missing from TCRdb's copy, which holds only in-frame ones; the method was immunoSEQ multiplex PCR. The data hold approximately 470,000 clones, with approximately 86% observed a single time. Sequenced material: PBMCs or T cells enriched from blood (not recorded which). The receptors here all came from a woman younger than 35 who had recovered from COVID-19.

The chain recombines TRBV7-9 with TRBJ1-1; a weak D match, TRBD1 (6 bases). V gave up 4 bases and J gave up 4 bases, with 10 bases separating them. CDR1 is SEHNR, CDR2 FQNEAQ, per germline (reference sequence). The CDR3 consists of 13 residues. CDR3 DNA: TGTGCCAGCAGCTCCACAGGGTTCACTGAAGCTTTCTTT. Its translation is CASSSTGFTEAFF.

This clone was observed a few times. CDR3 amino acids: CASINSGNTIYF. The CDR3 DNA is TGTGCCAGCATTAACTCTGGAAACACCATATATTTT. This chain links TRBV2 with TRBJ1-3, with unresolved D. V was pared by 7 bases and J by 0 bases, with 4 bases between. Germline V gene data show CDR1 as SNHLY and CDR2 as FYNNEI. The CDR3 extends over 12 amino acids.

The rearrangement uses TRBV7-9 and TRBJ2-5; D unresolved. V was trimmed by 7 bases and J by 1 base, leaving 13 bases between them. The CDR3 loop spans 14 amino acids. Per germline, CDR1 SEHNR and CDR2 FQNEAQ (reference sequence). CDR3 in DNA: TGTGCCAGCACCCCGTCAGTAGCCCAAGAGACCCAGTACTTC. Its protein is CASTPSVAQETQYF.

The chain employs TRBV5-1 and TRBJ1-2; D call uncertain. V was shortened by 7 bases and J by 3 bases, with 16 bases between the two germline ends. CDR3 size: 14 residues. The germline V gene has CDR1 SGHRS and CDR2 YFSETQ. CDR3 nucleotide sequence: TGCGCCAGCGCCCTCGGTGGGGAGGACTATGGCTACACCTTC. It yields the protein CASALGGEDYGYTF.

The chain carries TRBV11-3 and TRBJ2-7; tentative D call: TRBD1 (6 bases). The CDR3 has 14 amino acids. Germline lookup yields CDR1 SGHNT and CDR2 YENEEA. Trimming stripped 3 bases from V and 1 base from J, with 10 bases between. The CDR3 DNA sequence: TGTGCCAGCAGCTTGGGGGCAGGGTCCTACGAGCAGTACTTC. It is translated as CASSLGAGSYEQYF.

This clone was found once. This chain uses TRBV4-1 with TRBJ1-5, with a tentative D call TRBD1 (6 bases). Between the trimmed V and J ends, which lost 3 bases and 5 bases, there was a span of 20 bases. The V gene's germline CDR1 is MGHRA and CDR2 YSYEKL. The CDR3 covers 17 residues. The CDR3 loop is CASSQPQGKLSDQPQHF. The CDR3 DNA reads TGCGCCAGCAGCCAGCCACAGGGTAAACTTTCGGATCAGCCCCAGCATTTT.

The V call is TRBV7-9, the J call TRBJ2-1; possible D gene TRBD1, 6 bases. Trimming shortened V by 1 base and J by 6 bases, and 16 bases separated the two germline ends. From germline, CDR1 is SEHNR and CDR2 FQNEAQ (reference sequence). This CDR3 is built from 16 residues. Here the CDR3 DNA reads TGTGCCAGCAGCTTAGGAGCGGTGGTGACAGGCAATGAGCAGTTCTTC. Protein: CASSLGAVVTGNEQFF.

This chain links TRBV2 with TRBJ2-3; D is perhaps TRBD1 (5 bases). Between the trimmed V and J ends, which lost 3 bases and 2 bases, there was a span of 12 bases. The CDR3 contains 15 residues. From germline, CDR1 is SNHLY and CDR2 FYNNEI. The CDR3 DNA follows: TGTGCCAGCAGTGAGGGGCCGCAGCTCACAGATACGCAGTATTTT. Amino acid sequence: CASSEGPQLTDTQYF.

V gene TRBV7-9 combines with J gene TRBJ1-3; D not resolved. Germline V gene lookup returns CDR1 SEHNR and CDR2 FQNEAQ (reference sequence). This CDR3 has 15 amino acids. The germline V and J ends were trimmed by 4 bases and 0 bases, with 10 bases remaining between them. CDR3 region: CASSSERSSGNTIYF. CDR3 bases: TGTGCCAGCAGCTCAGAGCGTAGCTCTGGAAACACCATATATTTT.

This clone was seen more than once but under ten times. The chain combines TRBV19 with TRBJ1-4; D not certain. Germline CDR1 reads LNHDA; CDR2 reads SQIVND (reference sequence). V was shortened by 3 bases and J by 2 bases, with 10 bases between the two germline ends. This CDR3 is 15 amino acids long. CDR3 in amino acids: CASSIVGGTNEKLFF. CDR3 sequence (DNA): TGTGCCAGTAGTATTGTAGGAGGGACTAATGAAAAACTGTTTTTT. Full variable domain (remainder filled in from reference TRBV19 and TRBJ1-4): DGGITQSPKYLFRKEGQNVTLSCEQNLNHDAMYWYRQDPGQGLRLIYYSQIVNDFQKGDIAEGYSVSREKKESFPLTVTSAQKNPTAFYLCASSIVGGTNEKLFFGSGTQLSVL.

V is TRBV5-5 and J is TRBJ1-1, with D possibly TRBD1 on 5 matching bases. This CDR3 is built from 15 residues. V lost 2 bases, J lost 5 bases, and 16 bases lay in between. CDR1 is SGHKS, CDR2 YYEKEE, per germline (reference sequence). CDR3 coding DNA: TGTGCCAGCAGCTTTTATGGAGGGGCGAGGACTGAAGCTTTCTTT. Residues: CASSFYGGARTEAFF.

V gene TRBV7-9 combines with J gene TRBJ1-6; maybe TRBD1 (5 bases). Germline loops: CDR1 SEHNR, CDR2 FQNEAQ (reference sequence). There are 14 residues in the CDR3. V dropped 0 bases and J dropped 13 bases, with 13 bases sitting between them. The CDR3 nucleotides read TGTGCCAGCAGCTTAGCGGATCCAGACAGCCCCCTCCACTTT. Translating gives CASSLADPDSPLHF.

V gene TRBV14 combines with J gene TRBJ2-7, with D possibly being TRBD1 (5 bases). This CDR3 contains 15 residues. Germline CDR1 and CDR2: SGHDN and FVKESK. The V end lost 0 bases, the J end lost 5 bases, and 14 bases lay between the germline ends. CDR3 region: CASSQDTSGYDEQYF. The CDR3 region has the DNA TGTGCCAGCAGCCAAGATACTTCAGGGTACGACGAGCAGTACTTC.

The chain recombines TRBV7-2 with TRBJ1-5; weak D call: TRBD1 (6 bases). The CDR3 totals 14 residues. V dropped 3 bases and J dropped 4 bases, with 10 bases sitting between them. The germline V gene encodes CDR1 SGHTA and CDR2 FQGNSA. For the CDR3, the DNA is TGTGCCAGCAGCTTGGGACATACGAATCAGCCCCAGCATTTT. It specifies CASSLGHTNQPQHF.

The CDR3 here is CASNSGGEKLFF. CDR3 nucleotide sequence: TGTGCCAGCAATTCAGGGGGTGAAAAACTGTTTTTT. V gene TRBV6-5 combines with J gene TRBJ1-4, with 7 bases aligning to TRBD1. CDR1 MNHEY and CDR2 SVGAGI come from the germline V gene. CDR3 length: 12 residues. Unmatched junction bases numbered 3, after V lost 7 bases and J lost 7 bases.

This clone was found a few times. The chain employs TRBV19 and TRBJ2-2; 7 nucleotides match TRBD1. Germline-derived CDR1 and CDR2 are LNHDA and SQIVND (reference sequence). This CDR3 is built from 16 residues. Trimming removed 7 bases from V and 0 bases from J; junction bases left unmatched: 8. CDR3 bases: TGTGCCAGTAATGTTGGGACAGACGCGAACACCGGGGAGCTGTTTTTT. It encodes CASNVGTDANTGELFF.

The chain employs TRBV4-1 and TRBJ2-1; D is possibly TRBD2 (7 bases). This CDR3 is 16 amino acids long. Per the germline V gene, CDR1 is MGHRA and CDR2 is YSYEKL. Trimming shortened V by 4 bases and J by 8 bases, and 21 bases separated the two germline ends. CDR3 in DNA: TGCGCCAGCAGCCCCCCCATGGGGGGGCCCTTGGATGAGCAGTTCTTC. It translates to CASSPPMGGPLDEQFF.

The rearrangement links TRBV27 to TRBJ2-1; no definite D call. The germline CDR1 and CDR2 sequences are MNHEY and SMNVEV (reference sequence). The CDR3 has 13 residues. V lost 7 bases and J lost 6, with 13 bases in between. The CDR3 nucleotides read TGTGCCAGCACCCTGGCGGCTGGCAATGAGCAGTTCTTC. This encodes CASTLAAGNEQFF.

Only one count was recorded for this clone. The chain joins TRBV30 to TRBJ2-7; no definite D call. CDR3 length: 14 residues. The V end lost 1 base, the J end lost 0 bases, and 10 bases lay between the germline ends. Germline V gene data show CDR1 as GTSNPN and CDR2 as SVGIG (reference sequence). CDR3 in amino acids: CAWSARQLSYEQYF. CDR3 nucleotides: TGTGCCTGGAGTGCGAGGCAGCTCTCCTACGAGCAGTACTTC.

As DNA, the CDR3 is TGCGCCAGCGCCAACCAGTCTAACTATGGCTACACCTTC. Translation: CASANQSNYGYTF. The chain recombines TRBV5-1 with TRBJ1-2, with D hard to call. The germline V gene has CDR1 SGHRS and CDR2 YFSETQ. This CDR3 contains 13 residues. Trimming took off 7 bases at V and 0 bases at J, with 10 bases between the two ends.